This T cell receptor (beta chain) was sequenced in a study of T cell responses to AZD1222 COVID-19 vaccine. Judged by abundance, this clone is medium-sized (0.01 to 0.1%). Its specificity is unknown. Method: immunoSEQ multiplex PCR; TCRdb's copy keeps in-frame clones and lacks some. This table has more than 100,000 clones, approximately 86% appearing once. Germline V lookup: CDR1 SGHRS, CDR2 YFSETQ. V shed 0 bases and J shed 7 bases, with 10 bases lying between them. The CDR3 runs 13 residues. Study results and limitations: Of the AZD1222 recipients, only 5 to 7 were seropositive at baseline. Without day 14 samples, only post-peak T cell repertoires were studied. Most donors were white British and more were female, and clonal diversity was possibly underestimated. Spike was spanned by vaccine-associated CD4 TCRs, with dominance at 160-218 and 743-854.

This rearrangement joins TRBV5-1 to TRBJ1-2; D is unresolved. Sequencing was performed on peripheral blood, taken 28 days after the second AZD1222 dose. The clonotype was recovered from an adult who received the AZD1222 COVID-19 vaccine. This chain's CDR3 is CASSLDGSAGYTF. The CDR3 DNA sequence: TGCGCCAGCAGCTTGGACGGATCGGCTGGCTACACCTTC.